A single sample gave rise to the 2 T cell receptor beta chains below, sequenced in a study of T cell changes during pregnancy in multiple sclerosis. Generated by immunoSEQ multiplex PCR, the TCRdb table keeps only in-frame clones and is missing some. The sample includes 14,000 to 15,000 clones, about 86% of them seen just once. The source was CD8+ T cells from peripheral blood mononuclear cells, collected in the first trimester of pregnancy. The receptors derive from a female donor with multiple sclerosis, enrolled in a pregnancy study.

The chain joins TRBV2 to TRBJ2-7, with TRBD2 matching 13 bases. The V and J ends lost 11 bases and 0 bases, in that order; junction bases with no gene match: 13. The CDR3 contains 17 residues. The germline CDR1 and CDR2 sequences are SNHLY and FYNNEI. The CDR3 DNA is TGTGCCTACAGAAGACTAGCGGGAGGCACGAGCTCCTACGAGCAGTACTTC. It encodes CAYRRLAGGTSSYEQYF.

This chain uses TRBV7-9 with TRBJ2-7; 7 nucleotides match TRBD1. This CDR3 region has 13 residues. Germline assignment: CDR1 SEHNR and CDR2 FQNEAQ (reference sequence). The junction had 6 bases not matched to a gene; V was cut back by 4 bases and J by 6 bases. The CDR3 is CASSSPEGAEQYF. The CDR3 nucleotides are TGTGCCAGCAGCTCCCCAGAGGGGGCCGAGCAGTACTTC.